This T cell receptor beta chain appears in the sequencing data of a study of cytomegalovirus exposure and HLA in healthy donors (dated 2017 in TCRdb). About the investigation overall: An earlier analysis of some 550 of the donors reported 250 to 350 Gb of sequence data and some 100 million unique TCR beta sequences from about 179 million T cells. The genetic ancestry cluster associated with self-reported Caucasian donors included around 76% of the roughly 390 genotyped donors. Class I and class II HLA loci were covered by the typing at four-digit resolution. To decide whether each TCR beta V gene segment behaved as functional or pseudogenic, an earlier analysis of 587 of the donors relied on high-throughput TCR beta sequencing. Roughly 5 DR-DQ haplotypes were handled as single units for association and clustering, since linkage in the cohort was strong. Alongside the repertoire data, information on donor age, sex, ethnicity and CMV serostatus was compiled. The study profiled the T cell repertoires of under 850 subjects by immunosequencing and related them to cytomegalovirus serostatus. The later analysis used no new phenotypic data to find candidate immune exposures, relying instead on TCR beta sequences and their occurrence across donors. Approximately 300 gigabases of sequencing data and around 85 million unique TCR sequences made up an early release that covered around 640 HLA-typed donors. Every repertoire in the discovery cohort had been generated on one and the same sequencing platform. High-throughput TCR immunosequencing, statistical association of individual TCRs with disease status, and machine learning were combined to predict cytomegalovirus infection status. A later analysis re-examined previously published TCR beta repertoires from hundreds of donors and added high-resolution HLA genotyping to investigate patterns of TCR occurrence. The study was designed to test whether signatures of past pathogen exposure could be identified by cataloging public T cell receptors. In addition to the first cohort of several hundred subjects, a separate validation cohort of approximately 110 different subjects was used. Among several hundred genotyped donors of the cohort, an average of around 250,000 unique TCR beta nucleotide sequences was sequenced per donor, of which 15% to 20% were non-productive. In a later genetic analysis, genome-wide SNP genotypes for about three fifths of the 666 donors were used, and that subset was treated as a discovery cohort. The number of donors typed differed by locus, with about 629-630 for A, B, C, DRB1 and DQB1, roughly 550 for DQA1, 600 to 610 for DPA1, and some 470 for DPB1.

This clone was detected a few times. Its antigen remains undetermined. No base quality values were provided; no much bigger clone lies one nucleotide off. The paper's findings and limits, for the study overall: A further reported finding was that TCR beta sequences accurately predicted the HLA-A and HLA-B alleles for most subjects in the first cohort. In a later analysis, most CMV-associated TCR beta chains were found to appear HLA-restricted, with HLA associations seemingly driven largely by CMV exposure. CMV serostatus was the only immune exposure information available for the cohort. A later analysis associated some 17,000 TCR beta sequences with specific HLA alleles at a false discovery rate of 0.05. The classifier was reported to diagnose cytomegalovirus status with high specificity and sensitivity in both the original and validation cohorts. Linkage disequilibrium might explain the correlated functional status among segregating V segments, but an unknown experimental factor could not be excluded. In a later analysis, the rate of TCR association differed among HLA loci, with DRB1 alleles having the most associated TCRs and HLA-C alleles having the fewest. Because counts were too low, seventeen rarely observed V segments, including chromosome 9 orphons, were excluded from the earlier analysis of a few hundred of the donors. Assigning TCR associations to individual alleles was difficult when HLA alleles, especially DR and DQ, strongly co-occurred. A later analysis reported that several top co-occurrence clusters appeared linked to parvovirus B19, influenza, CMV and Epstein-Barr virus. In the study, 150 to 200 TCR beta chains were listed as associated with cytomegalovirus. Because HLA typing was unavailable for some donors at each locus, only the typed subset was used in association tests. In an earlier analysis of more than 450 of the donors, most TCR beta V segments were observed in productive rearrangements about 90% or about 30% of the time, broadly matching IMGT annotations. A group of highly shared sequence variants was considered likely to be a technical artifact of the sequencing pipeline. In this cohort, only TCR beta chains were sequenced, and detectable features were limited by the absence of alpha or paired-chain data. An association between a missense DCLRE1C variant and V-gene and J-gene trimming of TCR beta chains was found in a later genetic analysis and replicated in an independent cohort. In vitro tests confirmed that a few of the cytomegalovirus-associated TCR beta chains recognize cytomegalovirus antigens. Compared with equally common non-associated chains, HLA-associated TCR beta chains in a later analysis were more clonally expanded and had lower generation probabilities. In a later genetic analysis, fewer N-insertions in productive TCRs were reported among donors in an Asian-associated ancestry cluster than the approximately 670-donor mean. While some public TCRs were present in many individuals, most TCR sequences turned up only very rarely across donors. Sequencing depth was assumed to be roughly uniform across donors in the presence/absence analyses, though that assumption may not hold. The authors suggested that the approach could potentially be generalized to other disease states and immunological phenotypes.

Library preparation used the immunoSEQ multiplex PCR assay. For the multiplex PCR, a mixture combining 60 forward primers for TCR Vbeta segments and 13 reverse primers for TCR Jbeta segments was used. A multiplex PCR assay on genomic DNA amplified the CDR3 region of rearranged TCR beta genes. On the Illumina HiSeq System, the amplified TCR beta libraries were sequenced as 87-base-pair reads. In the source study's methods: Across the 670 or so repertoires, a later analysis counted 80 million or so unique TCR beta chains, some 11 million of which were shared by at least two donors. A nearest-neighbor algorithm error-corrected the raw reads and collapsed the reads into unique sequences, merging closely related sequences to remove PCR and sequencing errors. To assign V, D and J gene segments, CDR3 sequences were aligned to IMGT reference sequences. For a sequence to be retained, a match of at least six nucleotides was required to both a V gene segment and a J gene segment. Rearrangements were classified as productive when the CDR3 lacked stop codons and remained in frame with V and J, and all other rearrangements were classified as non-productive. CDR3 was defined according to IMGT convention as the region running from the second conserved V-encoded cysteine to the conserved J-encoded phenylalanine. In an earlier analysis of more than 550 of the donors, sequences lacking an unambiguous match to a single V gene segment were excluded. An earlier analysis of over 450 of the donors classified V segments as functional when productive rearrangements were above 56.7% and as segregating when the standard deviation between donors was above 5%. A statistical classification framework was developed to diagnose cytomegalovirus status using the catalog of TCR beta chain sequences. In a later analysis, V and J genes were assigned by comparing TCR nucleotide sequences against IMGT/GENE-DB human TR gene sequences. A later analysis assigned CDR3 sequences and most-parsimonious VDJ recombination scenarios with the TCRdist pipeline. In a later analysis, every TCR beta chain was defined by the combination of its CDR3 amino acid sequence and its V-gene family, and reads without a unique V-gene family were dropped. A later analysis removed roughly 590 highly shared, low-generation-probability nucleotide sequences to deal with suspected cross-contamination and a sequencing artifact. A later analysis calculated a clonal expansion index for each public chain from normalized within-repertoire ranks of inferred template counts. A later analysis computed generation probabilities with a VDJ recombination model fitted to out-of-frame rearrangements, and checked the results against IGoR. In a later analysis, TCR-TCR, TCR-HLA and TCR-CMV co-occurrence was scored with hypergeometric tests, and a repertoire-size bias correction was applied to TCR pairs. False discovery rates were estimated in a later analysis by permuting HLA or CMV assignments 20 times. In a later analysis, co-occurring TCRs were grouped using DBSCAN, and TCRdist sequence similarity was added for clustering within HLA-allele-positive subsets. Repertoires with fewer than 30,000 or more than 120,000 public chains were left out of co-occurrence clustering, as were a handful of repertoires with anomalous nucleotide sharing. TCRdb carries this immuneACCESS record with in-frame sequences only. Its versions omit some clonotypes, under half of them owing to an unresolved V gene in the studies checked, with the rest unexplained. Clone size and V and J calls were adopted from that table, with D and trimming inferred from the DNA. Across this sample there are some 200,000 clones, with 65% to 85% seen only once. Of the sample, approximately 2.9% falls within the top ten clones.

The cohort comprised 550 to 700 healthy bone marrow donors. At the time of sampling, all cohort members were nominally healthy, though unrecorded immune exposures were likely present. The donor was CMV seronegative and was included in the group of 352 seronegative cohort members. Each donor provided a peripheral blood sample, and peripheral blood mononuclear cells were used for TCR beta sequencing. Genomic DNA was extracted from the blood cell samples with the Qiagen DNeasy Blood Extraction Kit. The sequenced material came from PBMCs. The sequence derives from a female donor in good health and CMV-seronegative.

The nucleotide sequence reads as follows: TGTGCCAGCAGCACCGGGGGGACTAGCGGGAGGCGAGCCTACAATGAGCAGTTCTTC. Its translation reads: CASSTGGTSGRRAYNEQFF. The sequence links TRBV9 to TRBJ2-1; 15 middle bases align to TRBD2. From the cysteine up to the phenylalanine, the CDR3 has a length of 19 residues. Of the read, only the CDR3 DNA is kept; its 57 bases are in frame from base 1. The germline V gene provides CDR1 SGDLS and CDR2 YYNGEE. V and J are trimmed by 4 bases and 2 bases, and the gene matches miss 10 bases of the junction.